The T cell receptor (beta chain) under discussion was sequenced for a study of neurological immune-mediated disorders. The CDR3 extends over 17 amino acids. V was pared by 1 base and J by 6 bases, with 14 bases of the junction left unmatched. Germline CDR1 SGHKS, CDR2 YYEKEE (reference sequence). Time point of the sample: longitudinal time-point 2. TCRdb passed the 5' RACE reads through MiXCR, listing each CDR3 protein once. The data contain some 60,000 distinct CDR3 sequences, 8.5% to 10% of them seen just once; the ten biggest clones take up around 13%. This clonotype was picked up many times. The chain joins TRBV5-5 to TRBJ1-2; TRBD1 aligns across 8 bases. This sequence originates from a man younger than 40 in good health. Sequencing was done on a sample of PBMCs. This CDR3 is CASSLTIRSGGVNGYTF. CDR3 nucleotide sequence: TGTGCCAGCAGCTTGACGATTAGGTCAGGGGGCGTTAATGGCTACACCTTC.